This T cell receptor beta chain is drawn from a study of molecular identifiers for immune sequencing clone quantification. Study-level points and caveats: Researchers reportedly could pick up spiked Jurkat TCR RNA from one cell mixed into one million naive cells.

This clonotype was counted many times. The target antigen is unknown. TCRdb reanalysed the PCR reads using MiXCR and keeps one entry per CDR3 protein. The table lists about half a million distinct CDR3 sequences, around 23% of them singletons, with 0.7% to 0.9% in the top ten. Germline CDR1 is MNHEY and CDR2 is SVGEGT. V lost 6 bases and J 7 bases, leaving 12 bases between the germline ends. CDR3 length: 12 residues. The gene calls are TRBV6-2 or TRBV6-3 and TRBJ1-1, with D unresolved. This clonotype was sampled from a human donor in good health. Some libraries in this study had Jurkat cell RNA spiked in. Sequences were obtained from naive CD8+ T cells from blood, with Jurkat cell RNA spiked in. As for subset: FACS-sorted CD8+CD4-CCR7+CD45RA+ naive T cells. CDR3 in DNA: TGTGCCAGCAGAGGGAAGGTTGGTGAAGCTTTCTTT. Residues: CASRGKVGEAFF.